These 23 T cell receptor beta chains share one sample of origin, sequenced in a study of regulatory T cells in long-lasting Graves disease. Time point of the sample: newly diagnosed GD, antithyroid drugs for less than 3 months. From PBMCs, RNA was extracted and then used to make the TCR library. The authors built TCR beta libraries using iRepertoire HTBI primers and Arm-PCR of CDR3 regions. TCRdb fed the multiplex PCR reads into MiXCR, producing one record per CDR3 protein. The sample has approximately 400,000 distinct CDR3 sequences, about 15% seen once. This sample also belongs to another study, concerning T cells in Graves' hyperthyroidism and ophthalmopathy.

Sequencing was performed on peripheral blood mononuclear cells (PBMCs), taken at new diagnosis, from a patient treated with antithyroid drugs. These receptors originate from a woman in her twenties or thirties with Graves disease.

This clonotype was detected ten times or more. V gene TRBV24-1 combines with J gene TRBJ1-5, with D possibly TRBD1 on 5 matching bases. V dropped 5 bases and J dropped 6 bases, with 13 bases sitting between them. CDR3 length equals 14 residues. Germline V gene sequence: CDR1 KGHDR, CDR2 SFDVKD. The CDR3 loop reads CATSGAPGVQPQHF. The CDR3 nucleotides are TGTGCCACCAGTGGAGCCCCGGGGGTTCAGCCCCAGCATTTT.

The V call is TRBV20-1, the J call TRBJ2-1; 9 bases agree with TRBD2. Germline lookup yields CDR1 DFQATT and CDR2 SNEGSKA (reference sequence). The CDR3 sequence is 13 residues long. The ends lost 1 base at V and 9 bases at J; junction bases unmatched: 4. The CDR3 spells CSARGLAETEQFF. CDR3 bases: TGCAGTGCTAGAGGACTAGCGGAGACTGAGCAGTTCTTC.

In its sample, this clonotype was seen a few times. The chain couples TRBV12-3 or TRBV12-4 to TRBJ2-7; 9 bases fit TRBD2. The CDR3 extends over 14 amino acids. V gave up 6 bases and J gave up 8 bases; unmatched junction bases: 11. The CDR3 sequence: CASSPGGGDRKQYF. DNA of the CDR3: TGTGCCAGCAGCCCGGGCGGGGGGGATAGGAAGCAGTACTTC.

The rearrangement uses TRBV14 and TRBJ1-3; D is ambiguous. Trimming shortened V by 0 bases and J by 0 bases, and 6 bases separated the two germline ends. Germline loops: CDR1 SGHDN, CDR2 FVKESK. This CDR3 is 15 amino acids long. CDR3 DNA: TGTGCCAGCAGCCAAGATCGGGGCTCTGGAAACACCATATATTTT. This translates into CASSQDRGSGNTIYF.

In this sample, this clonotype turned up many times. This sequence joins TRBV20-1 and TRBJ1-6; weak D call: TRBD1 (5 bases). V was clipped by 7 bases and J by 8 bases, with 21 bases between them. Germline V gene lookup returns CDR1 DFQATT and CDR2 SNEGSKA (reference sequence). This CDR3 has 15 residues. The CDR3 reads CSVGRLSGRHSPLHF. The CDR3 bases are TGCAGTGTTGGACGGTTGTCAGGGAGGCATTCACCCCTCCACTTT.

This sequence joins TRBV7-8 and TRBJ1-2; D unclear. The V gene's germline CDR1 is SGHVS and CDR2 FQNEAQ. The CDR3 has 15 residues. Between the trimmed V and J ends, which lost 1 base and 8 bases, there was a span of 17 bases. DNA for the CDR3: TGTGCCAGCAGCTTAGTACAGACCGGAACGGGGGGCTACACCTTC. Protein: CASSLVQTGTGGYTF.

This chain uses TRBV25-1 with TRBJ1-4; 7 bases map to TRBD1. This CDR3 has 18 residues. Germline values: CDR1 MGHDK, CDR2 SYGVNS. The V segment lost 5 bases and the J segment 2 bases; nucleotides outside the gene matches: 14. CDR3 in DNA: TGTGCCAGCAGTAAAGTAGAGGGGGCAAAGGAGACTAATGAAAAACTGTTTTTT. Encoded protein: CASSKVEGAKETNEKLFF.

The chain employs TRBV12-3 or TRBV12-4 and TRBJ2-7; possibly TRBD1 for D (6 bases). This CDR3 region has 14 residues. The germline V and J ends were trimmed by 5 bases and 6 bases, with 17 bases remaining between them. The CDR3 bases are TGTGCCAGCAGTGCGACAGGCAGGTCGGGCGAGCAGTACTTC. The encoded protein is CASSATGRSGEQYF.

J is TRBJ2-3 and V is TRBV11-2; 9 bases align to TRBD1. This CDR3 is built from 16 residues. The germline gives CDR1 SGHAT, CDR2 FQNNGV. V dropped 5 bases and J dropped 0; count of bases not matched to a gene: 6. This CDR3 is CASSTGQGLSTDTQYF. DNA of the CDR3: TGTGCCAGCAGCACCGGACAGGGGCTTAGCACAGATACGCAGTATTTT.

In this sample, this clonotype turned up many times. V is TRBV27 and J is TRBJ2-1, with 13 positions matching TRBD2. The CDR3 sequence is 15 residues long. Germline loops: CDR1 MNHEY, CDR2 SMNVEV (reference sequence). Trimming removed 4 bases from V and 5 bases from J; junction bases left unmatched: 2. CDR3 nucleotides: TGTGCCAGCAGTTCACTAGCGGGAGGGGACAATGAGCAGTTCTTC. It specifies CASSSLAGGDNEQFF.

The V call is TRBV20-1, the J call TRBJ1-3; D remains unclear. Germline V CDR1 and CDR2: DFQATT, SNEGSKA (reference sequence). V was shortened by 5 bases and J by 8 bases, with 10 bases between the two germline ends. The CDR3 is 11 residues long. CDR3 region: CSASREDTIYF. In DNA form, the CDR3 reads TGCAGTGCTTCCCGTGAGGACACCATATATTTT.

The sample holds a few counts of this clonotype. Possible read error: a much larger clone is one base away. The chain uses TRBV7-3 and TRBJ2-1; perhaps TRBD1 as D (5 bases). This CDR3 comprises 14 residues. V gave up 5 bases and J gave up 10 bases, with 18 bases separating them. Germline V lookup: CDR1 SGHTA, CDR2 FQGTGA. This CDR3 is CASSLKGRGEEQFF. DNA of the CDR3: TGTGCCAGCAGCCTTAAGGGAAGGGGCGAGGAGCAGTTCTTC.

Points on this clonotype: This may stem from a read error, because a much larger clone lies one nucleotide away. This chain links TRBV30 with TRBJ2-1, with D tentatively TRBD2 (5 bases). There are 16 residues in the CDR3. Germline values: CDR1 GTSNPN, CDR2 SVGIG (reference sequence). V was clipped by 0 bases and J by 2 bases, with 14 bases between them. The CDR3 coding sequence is TGTGCCTGGAGTGTAAAGTGGAGGAAGGCCTACAATGAGCAGTTCTTC. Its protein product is CAWSVKWRKAYNEQFF.

The CDR3 is CASSSPLWNAFF. CDR3 coding DNA: TGTGCCAGCAGTTCGCCCCTCTGGAACGCTTTCTTT. V and J are TRBV28 and TRBJ1-1; D gene unclear. CDR3 length: 12 amino acids. Germline V gene data show CDR1 as MDHEN and CDR2 as SYDVKM. The ends were cut back, 4 bases at V and 11 bases at J, with 14 bases in the middle.

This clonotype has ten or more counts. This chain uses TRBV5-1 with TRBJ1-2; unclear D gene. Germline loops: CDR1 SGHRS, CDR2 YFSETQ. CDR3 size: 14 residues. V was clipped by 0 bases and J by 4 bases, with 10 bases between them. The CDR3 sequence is CASSLADGGYGYTF. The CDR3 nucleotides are TGCGCCAGCAGCTTGGCAGACGGAGGCTATGGCTACACCTTC.

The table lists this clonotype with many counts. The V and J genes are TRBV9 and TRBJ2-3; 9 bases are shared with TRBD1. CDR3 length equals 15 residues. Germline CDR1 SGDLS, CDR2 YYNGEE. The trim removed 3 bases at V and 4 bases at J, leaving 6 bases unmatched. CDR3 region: CASSEVGTGSDTQYF. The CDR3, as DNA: TGTGCCAGCAGCGAGGTCGGGACAGGGTCAGATACGCAGTATTTT.

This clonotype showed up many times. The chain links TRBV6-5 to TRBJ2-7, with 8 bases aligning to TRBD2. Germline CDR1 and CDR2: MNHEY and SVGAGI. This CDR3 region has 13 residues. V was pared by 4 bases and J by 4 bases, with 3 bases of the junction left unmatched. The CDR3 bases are TGTGCCAGCAGTTCCAGCGGGAGTTACGAGCAGTACTTC. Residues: CASSSSGSYEQYF.

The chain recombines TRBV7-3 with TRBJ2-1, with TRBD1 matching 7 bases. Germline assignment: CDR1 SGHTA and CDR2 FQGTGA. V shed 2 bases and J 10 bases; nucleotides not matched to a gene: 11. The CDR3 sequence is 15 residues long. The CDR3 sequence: CASSLPDRPTYEQFF. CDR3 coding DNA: TGTGCCAGCAGCTTACCGGACAGGCCAACCTACGAGCAGTTCTTC. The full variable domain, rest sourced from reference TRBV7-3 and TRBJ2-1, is GAGVSQTPSNKVTEKGKYVELRCDPISGHTALYWYRQSLGQGPEFLIYFQGTGAADDSGLPNDRFFAVRPEGSVSTLKIQRTERGDSAVYLCASSLPDRPTYEQFFGPGTRLTVL.

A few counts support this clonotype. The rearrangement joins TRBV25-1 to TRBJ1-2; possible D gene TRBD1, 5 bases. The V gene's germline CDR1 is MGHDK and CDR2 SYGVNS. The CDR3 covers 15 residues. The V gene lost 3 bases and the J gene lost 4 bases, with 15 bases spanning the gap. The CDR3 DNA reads TGTGCCAGCAGTGATGTGGAGGGGTTGATCTATGGCTACACCTTC. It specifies CASSDVEGLIYGYTF.

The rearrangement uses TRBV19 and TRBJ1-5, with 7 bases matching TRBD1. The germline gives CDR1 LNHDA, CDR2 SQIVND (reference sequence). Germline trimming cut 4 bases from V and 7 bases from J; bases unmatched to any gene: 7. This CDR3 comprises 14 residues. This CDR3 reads CASSTTGPRQPQHF. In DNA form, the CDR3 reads TGTGCCAGTAGTACGACAGGGCCACGGCAGCCCCAGCATTTT.

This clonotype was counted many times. The CDR3 region has the DNA TGTGCCAGCAGTTGGGGACAGGGCGGGGATACGCAGTATTTT. Protein product: CASSWGQGGDTQYF. The chain carries TRBV12-3 or TRBV12-4 and TRBJ2-3; 9 bases agree with TRBD1. J was trimmed by 6 bases and V by 4 bases; bases with no gene match: 5. The CDR3 is 14 residues long.

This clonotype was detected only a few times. Written as DNA, the CDR3 is TGTGCCAGTAGAGTAGCGACGGAGAATTCACCCCTCCACTTT. It is translated as CASRVATENSPLHF. The chain links TRBV19 to TRBJ1-6, with unresolved D. With 6 bases removed from V and 7 bases from J, the gap between germline ends came to 13 bases. CDR1 LNHDA and CDR2 SQIVND come from the germline V gene (reference sequence). The CDR3 is 14 residues long. Together with reference TRBV19 and TRBJ1-6, the CDR3 gives the full variable domain: DGGITQSPKYLFRKEGQNVTLSCEQNLNHDAMYWYRQDPGQGLRLIYYSQIVNDFQKGDIAEGYSVSREKKESFPLTVTSAQKNPTAFYLCASRVATENSPLHFGNGTRLTVT.

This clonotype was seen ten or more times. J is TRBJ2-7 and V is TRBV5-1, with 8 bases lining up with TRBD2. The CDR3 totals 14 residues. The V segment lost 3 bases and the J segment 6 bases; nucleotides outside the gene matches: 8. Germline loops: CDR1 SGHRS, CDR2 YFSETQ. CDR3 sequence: CASSSGLAEIEQYF. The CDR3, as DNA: TGCGCCAGCAGCTCTGGACTAGCCGAGATCGAGCAGTACTTC.